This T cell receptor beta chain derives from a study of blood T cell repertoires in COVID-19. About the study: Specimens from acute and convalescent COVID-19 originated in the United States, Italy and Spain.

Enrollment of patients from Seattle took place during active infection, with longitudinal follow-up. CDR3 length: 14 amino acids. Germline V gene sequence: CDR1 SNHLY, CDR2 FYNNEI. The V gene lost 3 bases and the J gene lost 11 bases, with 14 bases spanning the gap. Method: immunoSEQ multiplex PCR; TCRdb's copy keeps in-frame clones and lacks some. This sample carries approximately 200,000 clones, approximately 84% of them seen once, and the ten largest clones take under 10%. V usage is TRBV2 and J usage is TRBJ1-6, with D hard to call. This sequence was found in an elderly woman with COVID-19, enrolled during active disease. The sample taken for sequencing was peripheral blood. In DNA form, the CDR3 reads TGTGCCAGCAGTGAGGAGGCTCGCGGGGCACCCCTCCACTTT. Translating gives CASSEEARGAPLHF.